A selection of T cell receptor beta chains follows, all from one sample in a study of vaccination and CD4 T cells after COVID-19. TCRdb ran MiXCR on the PCR reads and lists one entry per CDR3 protein. The repertoire holds more than 15,000 distinct CDR3 sequences, with 45% to 65% as singletons. These TCRs are of unknown antigen specificity. The sequenced sample was cultured CD4+ T cells from blood, obtained after SARS-CoV-2 vaccination. The receptors were sampled from a human donor with COVID-19. Each CDR3 is given with its conserved first and last residue. The order of the fields is V gene, clone size, J gene, D gene, CDR3 protein, CDR3 DNA. D genes are given only for firm matches. Rows give clone size only sometimes, using once, few, many, or a class for an expanded clone.

v_gene: TRBV10-1; abundance: few; j_gene: TRBJ1-5; d_gene: .; CDR3aa: CASPHQPQHF; CDR3nt: TGCGCCAGTCCACATCAGCCCCAGCATTTT
v_gene: TRBV20-1; abundance: few; j_gene: TRBJ1-2; d_gene: TRBD1; CDR3aa: CSAPGTGDGYTF; CDR3nt: TGCAGTGCTCCTGGGACAGGGGATGGCTACACCTTC
v_gene: TRBV6-4; abundance: .; j_gene: TRBJ1-1; d_gene: .; CDR3aa: CASREQGNTEAFF; CDR3nt: TGTGCCAGCAGGGAACAGGGAAACACTGAAGCTTTCTTT
v_gene: TRBV20-1; abundance: .; j_gene: TRBJ2-2; d_gene: TRBD2; CDR3aa: CSGSGGPTGELFF; CDR3nt: TGCAGTGGGAGCGGGGGTCCCACCGGGGAGCTGTTTTTT
v_gene: TRBV11-3; abundance: few; j_gene: TRBJ2-2; d_gene: .; CDR3aa: CASSGGTGTGELFF; CDR3nt: TGTGCCAGCAGCGGAGGGACGGGCACCGGGGAGCTGTTTTTT
v_gene: TRBV6-2/TRBV6-3; abundance: few; j_gene: TRBJ2-2; d_gene: .; CDR3aa: CASKTGTNTGELFF; CDR3nt: TGTGCCAGCAAGACTGGAACTAACACCGGGGAGCTGTTTTTT
v_gene: TRBV7-2; abundance: .; j_gene: TRBJ2-4; d_gene: TRBD1; CDR3aa: CASSPPRTGAKYIAKNIQYF; CDR3nt: TGTGCCAGCAGCCCCCCACGTACAGGGGCAAAGTATATAGCCAAAAACATTCAGTACTTC
v_gene: TRBV7-6; abundance: .; j_gene: TRBJ2-5; d_gene: .; CDR3aa: CASSLAGASGETQYF; CDR3nt: TGTGCCAGCAGCTTAGCGGGGGCCAGTGGAGAGACCCAGTACTTC
v_gene: TRBV11-3; abundance: .; j_gene: TRBJ2-7; d_gene: .; CDR3aa: CASSLAGSASYEQYF; CDR3nt: TGTGCCAGCAGCTTAGCCGGGTCTGCCAGCTACGAGCAGTACTTC
v_gene: TRBV20-1; abundance: .; j_gene: TRBJ1-5; d_gene: .; CDR3aa: CSARVVHSDNQPQHF; CDR3nt: TGCAGTGCTAGAGTCGTGCACAGCGACAATCAGCCCCAGCATTTT
v_gene: TRBV7-6; abundance: .; j_gene: TRBJ2-5; d_gene: TRBD1; CDR3aa: CASSPGQGETQYF; CDR3nt: TGTGCCAGCAGTCCGGGACAGGGAGAGACCCAGTACTTC
v_gene: TRBV25-1; abundance: few; j_gene: TRBJ1-2; d_gene: TRBD1; CDR3aa: CASRETGMNYGYTF; CDR3nt: TGTGCCAGCAGGGAGACAGGGATGAACTATGGCTACACCTTC
v_gene: TRBV7-6; abundance: .; j_gene: TRBJ2-7; d_gene: TRBD1; CDR3aa: CASSPRTGVYEQYF; CDR3nt: TGTGCCAGCAGCCCAAGGACAGGGGTGTACGAGCAGTACTTC
v_gene: TRBV7-9; abundance: few; j_gene: TRBJ2-7; d_gene: TRBD2; CDR3aa: CASSRGSSYEQYF; CDR3nt: TGTGCCAGCAGCCGCGGGAGCTCCTACGAGCAGTACTTC
v_gene: TRBV10-1; abundance: .; j_gene: TRBJ2-1; d_gene: .; CDR3aa: CASSHQQPRSYNEQFF; CDR3nt: TGCGCCAGCAGTCATCAGCAGCCCCGGTCCTACAATGAGCAGTTCTTC
v_gene: TRBV28; abundance: .; j_gene: TRBJ2-5; d_gene: TRBD2; CDR3aa: CASSMGGTVETQYF; CDR3nt: TGTGCCAGCAGTATGGGGGGGACTGTAGAGACCCAGTACTTC
v_gene: TRBV20-1; abundance: .; j_gene: TRBJ2-5; d_gene: TRBD1; CDR3aa: CSARVPGGKTQYF; CDR3nt: TGCAGTGCTAGAGTCCCAGGGGGCAAGACCCAGTACTTC
v_gene: TRBV20-1; abundance: few; j_gene: TRBJ1-2; d_gene: .; CDR3aa: CSALTGFNYGYTF; CDR3nt: TGCAGTGCTCTTACAGGGTTCAACTATGGCTACACCTTC
v_gene: TRBV7-6; abundance: few; j_gene: TRBJ1-6; d_gene: .; CDR3aa: CASSLQGSNSPLHF; CDR3nt: TGTGCCAGCAGCTTACAGGGGAGTAATTCACCCCTCCACTTT
v_gene: TRBV30; abundance: .; j_gene: TRBJ1-2; d_gene: .; CDR3aa: CALEGNPNYGYTF; CDR3nt: TGTGCTTTGGAGGGGAACCCTAACTATGGCTACACCTTC
v_gene: TRBV20-1; abundance: .; j_gene: TRBJ1-5; d_gene: .; CDR3aa: CSDFNQPQHF; CDR3nt: TGCAGTGATTTCAATCAGCCCCAGCATTTT
v_gene: TRBV7-2; abundance: .; j_gene: TRBJ1-5; d_gene: .; CDR3aa: CAGSLVQGGQPQHF; CDR3nt: TGTGCCGGCAGCTTAGTTCAGGGCGGTCAGCCCCAGCATTTT
v_gene: TRBV27; abundance: few; j_gene: TRBJ2-3; d_gene: .; CDR3aa: CASTFGLSSTDTQYF; CDR3nt: TGTGCCAGCACCTTCGGACTGTCTAGCACAGATACGCAGTATTTT
v_gene: TRBV6-2/TRBV6-3; abundance: few; j_gene: TRBJ2-2; d_gene: TRBD2; CDR3aa: CASRAGTSITGELFF; CDR3nt: TGTGCCAGCAGGGCCGGGACTAGCATCACCGGGGAGCTGTTTTTT
v_gene: TRBV5-5; abundance: .; j_gene: TRBJ1-2; d_gene: TRBD1; CDR3aa: CASSPQSLDRVGANYGYTF; CDR3nt: TGTGCCAGCAGCCCTCAATCCTTGGACAGGGTGGGAGCTAACTATGGCTACACCTTC
v_gene: TRBV4-2; abundance: .; j_gene: TRBJ2-5; d_gene: TRBD2; CDR3aa: CASSPGGTSGRETQYF; CDR3nt: TGTGCCAGCAGCCCGGGGGGGACTAGCGGGAGAGAGACCCAGTACTTC
v_gene: TRBV20-1; abundance: .; j_gene: TRBJ2-7; d_gene: .; CDR3aa: CSARFRAYEQYF; CDR3nt: TGCAGTGCTAGGTTTAGGGCCTACGAGCAGTACTTC
v_gene: TRBV19; abundance: .; j_gene: TRBJ2-2; d_gene: TRBD2; CDR3aa: CASSILGGAGGELFF; CDR3nt: TGTGCCAGTAGTATACTGGGAGGGGCTGGCGGGGAGCTGTTTTTT
v_gene: TRBV6-1; abundance: few; j_gene: TRBJ1-1; d_gene: .; CDR3aa: CASRGFGGATEAFF; CDR3nt: TGTGCCAGCAGGGGGTTTGGGGGGGCCACTGAAGCTTTCTTT
v_gene: TRBV28; abundance: .; j_gene: TRBJ2-7; d_gene: .; CDR3aa: CASTQPGRVLSEQYF; CDR3nt: TGTGCCAGCACACAACCGGGACGGGTCCTTAGCGAGCAGTACTTC
v_gene: TRBV20-1; abundance: .; j_gene: TRBJ1-2; d_gene: .; CDR3aa: CSAARLVENVSRGYTF; CDR3nt: TGCAGTGCCGCGCGCTTAGTGGAGAATGTTTCTCGTGGCTACACCTTC
v_gene: TRBV6-2/TRBV6-3; abundance: few; j_gene: TRBJ2-3; d_gene: .; CDR3aa: CASASGDRPIGNTQYF; CDR3nt: TGTGCCAGCGCATCTGGGGACCGACCCATCGGGAATACGCAGTATTTT
v_gene: TRBV7-9; abundance: once; j_gene: TRBJ2-2; d_gene: TRBD2; CDR3aa: CASSLSSGREELFF; CDR3nt: TGTGCCAGCAGCTTATCTAGCGGGCGTGAGGAGCTGTTTTTT
v_gene: TRBV7-3; abundance: .; j_gene: TRBJ2-5; d_gene: .; CDR3aa: CASSLSTVETQYF; CDR3nt: TGTGCCAGCAGCTTATCAACAGTAGAGACCCAGTACTTC
v_gene: TRBV27; abundance: few; j_gene: TRBJ1-1; d_gene: TRBD1; CDR3aa: CASTPRRGQMNTEAFF; CDR3nt: TGTGCCAGCACCCCCAGGAGGGGACAGATGAACACTGAAGCTTTCTTT
v_gene: TRBV6-2/TRBV6-3; abundance: .; j_gene: TRBJ1-1; d_gene: .; CDR3aa: CASSYSQNTEAFF; CDR3nt: TGTGCCAGCAGTTACTCCCAGAACACTGAAGCTTTCTTT
v_gene: TRBV6-1; abundance: .; j_gene: TRBJ1-2; d_gene: .; CDR3aa: CAAFRAGAGYTF; CDR3nt: TGTGCCGCATTTCGAGCAGGGGCTGGCTACACCTTC
v_gene: TRBV27; abundance: .; j_gene: TRBJ2-6; d_gene: .; CDR3aa: CASSPNSYSGANVLTF; CDR3nt: TGTGCCAGCAGTCCAAATTCCTACTCTGGGGCCAACGTCCTGACTTTC
v_gene: TRBV7-3; abundance: .; j_gene: TRBJ2-5; d_gene: .; CDR3aa: CASSHGHQETQYF; CDR3nt: TGTGCCAGCAGCCATGGACACCAAGAGACCCAGTACTTC
v_gene: TRBV27; abundance: once; j_gene: TRBJ2-3; d_gene: TRBD2; CDR3aa: CASSLRSGLAGGGDTQYF; CDR3nt: TGTGCCAGCAGTTTAAGATCCGGACTAGCGGGGGGCGGAGATACGCAGTATTTT
v_gene: TRBV7-2; abundance: .; j_gene: TRBJ2-3; d_gene: .; CDR3aa: CASSSLGRDTQYF; CDR3nt: TGTGCCAGCAGCTCCCTCGGGCGGGATACGCAGTATTTT
v_gene: TRBV12-5; abundance: .; j_gene: TRBJ1-6; d_gene: .; CDR3aa: CASQKNNSPLHF; CDR3nt: TGTGCTAGCCAGAAAAATAATTCACCCCTCCACTTT
v_gene: TRBV6-1; abundance: .; j_gene: TRBJ2-5; d_gene: TRBD2; CDR3aa: CASKRPGGLTQETQYF; CDR3nt: TGTGCCAGCAAGCGGCCGGGGGGACTAACTCAAGAGACCCAGTACTTC
v_gene: TRBV10-3; abundance: few; j_gene: TRBJ2-4; d_gene: .; CDR3aa: CAISPQLDKNIQYF; CDR3nt: TGTGCCATCAGCCCGCAGTTAGACAAAAACATTCAGTACTTC
v_gene: TRBV24-1; abundance: few; j_gene: TRBJ2-3; d_gene: TRBD1; CDR3aa: CATSRPGQGTYTQYF; CDR3nt: TGTGCCACCAGTAGACCGGGACAGGGAACGTATACGCAGTATTTT
v_gene: TRBV2; abundance: .; j_gene: TRBJ2-2; d_gene: TRBD2; CDR3aa: CAAERGGRGTGELFF; CDR3nt: TGTGCCGCGGAGCGGGGGGGCCGGGGCACCGGGGAGCTGTTTTTT
v_gene: TRBV20-1; abundance: .; j_gene: TRBJ1-5; d_gene: .; CDR3aa: CSAAREGSNQPQHF; CDR3nt: TGCAGTGCTGCTAGGGAAGGGAGCAATCAGCCCCAGCATTTT
v_gene: TRBV2; abundance: .; j_gene: TRBJ1-5; d_gene: TRBD1; CDR3aa: CASNPGTGSNQPQHF; CDR3nt: TGTGCCAGCAATCCCGGGACAGGGTCTAATCAGCCCCAGCATTTT